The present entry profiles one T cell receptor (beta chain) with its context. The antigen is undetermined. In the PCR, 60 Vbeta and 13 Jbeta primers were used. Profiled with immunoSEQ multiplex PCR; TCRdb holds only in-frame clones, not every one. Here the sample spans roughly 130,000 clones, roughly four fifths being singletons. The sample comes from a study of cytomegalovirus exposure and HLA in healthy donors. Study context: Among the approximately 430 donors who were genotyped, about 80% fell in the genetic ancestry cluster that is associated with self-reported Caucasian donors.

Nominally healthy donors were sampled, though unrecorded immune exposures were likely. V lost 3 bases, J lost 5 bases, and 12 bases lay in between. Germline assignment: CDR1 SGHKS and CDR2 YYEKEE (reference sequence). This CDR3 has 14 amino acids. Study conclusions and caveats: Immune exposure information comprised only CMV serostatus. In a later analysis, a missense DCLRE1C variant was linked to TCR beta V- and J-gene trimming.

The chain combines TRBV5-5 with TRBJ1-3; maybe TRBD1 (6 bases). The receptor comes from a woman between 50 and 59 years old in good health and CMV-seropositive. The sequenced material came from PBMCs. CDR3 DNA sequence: TGTGCCAGCAGCTCCTCTGGACAGAGAAACACCATATATTTT. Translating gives CASSSSGQRNTIYF. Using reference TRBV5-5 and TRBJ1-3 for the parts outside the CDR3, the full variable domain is DAGVTQSPTHLIKTRGQQVTLRCSPISGHKSVSWYQQVLGQGPQFIFQYYEKEERGRGNFPDRFSARQFPNYSSELNVNALLLGDSALYLCASSSSGQRNTIYFGEGSWLTVV.